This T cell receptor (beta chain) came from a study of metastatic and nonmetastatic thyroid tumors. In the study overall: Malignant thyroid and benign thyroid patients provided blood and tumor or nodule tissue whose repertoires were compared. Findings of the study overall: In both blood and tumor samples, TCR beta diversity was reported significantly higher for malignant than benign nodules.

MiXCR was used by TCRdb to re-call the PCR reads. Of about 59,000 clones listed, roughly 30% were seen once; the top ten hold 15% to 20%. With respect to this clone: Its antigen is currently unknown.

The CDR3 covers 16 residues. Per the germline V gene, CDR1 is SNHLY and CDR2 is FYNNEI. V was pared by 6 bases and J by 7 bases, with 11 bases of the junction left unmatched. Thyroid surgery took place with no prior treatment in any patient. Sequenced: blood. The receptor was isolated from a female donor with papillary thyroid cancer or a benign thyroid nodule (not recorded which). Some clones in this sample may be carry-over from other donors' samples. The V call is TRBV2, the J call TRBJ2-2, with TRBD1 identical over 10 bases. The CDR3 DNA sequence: TGTGCCAGCAGGACCGGGACAGGGGATTGGAACGGGGAGCTGTTTTTT. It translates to CASRTGTGDWNGELFF. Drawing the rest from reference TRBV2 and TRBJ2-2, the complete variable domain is EPEVTQTPSHQVTQMGQEVILRCVPISNHLYFYWYRQILGQKVEFLVSFYNNEISEKSEIFDDQFSVERPDGSNFTLKIRSTKLEDSAMYFCASRTGTGDWNGELFFGEGSRLTVL.